This TCR beta chain stems from a study of response to subunit inactivated influenza vaccine. A few counts support this clonotype. The antigen remains undetermined. Trimming cost V 5 bases and J 1 base, with 11 bases left between them. The CDR3 extends over 14 amino acids. CDR1 MDHEN and CDR2 SYDVKM come from the germline V gene. Each CDR3 protein gets one entry after TCRdb re-called the RT-PCR reads with MiXCR. The sample holds about 180,000 distinct CDR3 sequences, about 9% seen once. General study findings and limits: After each seasonal influenza vaccination, few new T cells are recruited, the authors suggested.

The specimen was non-naive T cells sorted from PBMCs, collected on the day of vaccination. The source is a man in his forties or fifties who received an inactivated influenza vaccine. V and J are TRBV28 and TRBJ1-2; the D gene is possibly TRBD1 (5 bases). The CDR3 is CASSQGTDNYGYTF. CDR3 nucleotide sequence: TGTGCCAGCAGTCAAGGGACGGATAACTATGGCTACACCTTC.